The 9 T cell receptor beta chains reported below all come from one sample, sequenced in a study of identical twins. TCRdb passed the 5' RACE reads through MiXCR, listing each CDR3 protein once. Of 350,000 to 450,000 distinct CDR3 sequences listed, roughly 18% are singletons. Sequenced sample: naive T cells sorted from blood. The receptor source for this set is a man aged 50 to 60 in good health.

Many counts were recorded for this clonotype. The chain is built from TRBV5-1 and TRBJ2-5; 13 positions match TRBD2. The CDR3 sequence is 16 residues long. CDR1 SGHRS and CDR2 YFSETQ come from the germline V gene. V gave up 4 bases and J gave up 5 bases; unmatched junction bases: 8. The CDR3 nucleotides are TGCGCCAGCAGCAAGGGGACTAGCGGGGTTGGTGAGACCCAGTACTTC. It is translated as CASSKGTSGVGETQYF.

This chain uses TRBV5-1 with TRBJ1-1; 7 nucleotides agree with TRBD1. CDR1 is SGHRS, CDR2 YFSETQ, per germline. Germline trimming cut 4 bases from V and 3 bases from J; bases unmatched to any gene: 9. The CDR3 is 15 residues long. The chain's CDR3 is CASSPLSTGDTEAFF. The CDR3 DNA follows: TGCGCCAGCAGCCCTCTCTCCACAGGGGACACTGAAGCTTTCTTT.

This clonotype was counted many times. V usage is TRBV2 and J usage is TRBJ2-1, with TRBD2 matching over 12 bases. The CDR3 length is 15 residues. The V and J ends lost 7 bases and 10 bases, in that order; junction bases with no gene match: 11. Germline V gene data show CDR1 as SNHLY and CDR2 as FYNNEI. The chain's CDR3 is CASTLRLAGVEEQFF. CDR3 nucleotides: TGTGCCAGCACCCTAAGACTAGCGGGAGTAGAGGAGCAGTTCTTC. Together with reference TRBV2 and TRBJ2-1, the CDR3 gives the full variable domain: EPEVTQTPSHQVTQMGQEVILRCVPISNHLYFYWYRQILGQKVEFLVSFYNNEISEKSEIFDDQFSVERPDGSNFTLKIRSTKLEDSAMYFCASTLRLAGVEEQFFGPGTRLTVL.

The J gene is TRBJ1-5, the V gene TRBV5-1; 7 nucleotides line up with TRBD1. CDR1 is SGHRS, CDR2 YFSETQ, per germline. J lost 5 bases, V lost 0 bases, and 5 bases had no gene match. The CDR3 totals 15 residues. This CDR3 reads CASSLGGGSDQPQHF. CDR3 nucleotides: TGCGCCAGCAGCTTGGGAGGGGGCTCCGATCAGCCCCAGCATTTT. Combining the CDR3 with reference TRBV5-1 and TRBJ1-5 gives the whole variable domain KAGVTQTPRYLIKTRGQQVTLSCSPISGHRSVSWYQQTPGQGLQFLFEYFSETQRNKGNFPGRFSGRQFSNSRSEMNVSTLELGDSALYLCASSLGGGSDQPQHFGDGTRLSIL.

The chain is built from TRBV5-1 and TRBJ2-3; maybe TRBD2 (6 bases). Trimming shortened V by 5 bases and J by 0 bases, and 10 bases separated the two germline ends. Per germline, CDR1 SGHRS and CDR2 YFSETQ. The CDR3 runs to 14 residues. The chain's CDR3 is CASRRDTSTDTQYF. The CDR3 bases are TGCGCCAGCAGGCGGGATACCAGCACAGATACGCAGTATTTT. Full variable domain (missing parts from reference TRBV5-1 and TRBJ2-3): KAGVTQTPRYLIKTRGQQVTLSCSPISGHRSVSWYQQTPGQGLQFLFEYFSETQRNKGNFPGRFSGRQFSNSRSEMNVSTLELGDSALYLCASRRDTSTDTQYFGPGTRLTVL.

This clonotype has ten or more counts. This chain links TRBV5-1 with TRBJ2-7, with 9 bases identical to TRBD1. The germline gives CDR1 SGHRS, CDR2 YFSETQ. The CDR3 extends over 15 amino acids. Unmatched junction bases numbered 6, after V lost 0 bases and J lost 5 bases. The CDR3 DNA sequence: TGCGCCAGCAGCTTGGAAGACAGGGGGAGTGACGAGCAGTACTTC. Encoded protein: CASSLEDRGSDEQYF.

CDR3 protein: CATSLAGGQETQYF. The CDR3 coding sequence is TGTGCCACCTCACTAGCGGGAGGTCAAGAGACCCAGTACTTC. J is TRBJ2-5 and V is TRBV7-8, with TRBD2 identical over 12 bases. The germline CDR1 and CDR2 sequences are SGHVS and FQNEAQ. The CDR3 is made up of 14 amino acids. Germline trimming cut 10 bases from V and 2 bases from J; bases unmatched to any gene: 5.

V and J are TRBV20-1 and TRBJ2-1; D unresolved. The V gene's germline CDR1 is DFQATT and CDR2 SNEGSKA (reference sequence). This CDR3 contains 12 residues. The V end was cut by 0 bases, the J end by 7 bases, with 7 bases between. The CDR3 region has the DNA TGCAGTGCTAGAGATCACGGAAATGAGCAGTTCTTC. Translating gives CSARDHGNEQFF.

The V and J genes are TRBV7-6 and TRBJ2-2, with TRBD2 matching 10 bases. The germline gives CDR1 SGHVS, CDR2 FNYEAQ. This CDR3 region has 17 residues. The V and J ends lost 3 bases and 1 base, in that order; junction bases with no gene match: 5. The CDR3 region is CASSFLAGERNTGELFF. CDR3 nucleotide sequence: TGTGCCAGCAGCTTCCTAGCGGGGGAGCGGAACACCGGGGAGCTGTTTTTT.